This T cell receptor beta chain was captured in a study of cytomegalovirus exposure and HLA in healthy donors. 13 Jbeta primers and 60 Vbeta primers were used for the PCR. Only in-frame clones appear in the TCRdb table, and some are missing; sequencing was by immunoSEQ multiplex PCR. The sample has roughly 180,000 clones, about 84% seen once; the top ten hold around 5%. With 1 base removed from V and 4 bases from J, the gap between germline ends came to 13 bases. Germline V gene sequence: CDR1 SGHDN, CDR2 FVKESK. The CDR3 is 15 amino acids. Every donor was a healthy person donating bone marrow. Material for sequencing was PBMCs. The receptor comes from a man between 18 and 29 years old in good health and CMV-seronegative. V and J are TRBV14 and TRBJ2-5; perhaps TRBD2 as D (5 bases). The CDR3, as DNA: TGTGCCAGCAGCCAAGTACTAGGCCCCGGAGAGACCCAGTACTTC. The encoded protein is CASSQVLGPGETQYF.